The 29 T cell receptor beta chains in this list originate from one sample, sequenced in a study of cytomegalovirus exposure and HLA in healthy donors. This PCR relied on a set of 60 Vbeta primers and 13 Jbeta primers. Measured with immunoSEQ multiplex PCR; TCRdb has only the in-frame clones, and not every one. The data hold approximately 190,000 clones, with around 75% observed a single time. Sequencing was carried out using PBMCs. These receptors were obtained from a woman aged 25 to 39 in good health and CMV-seronegative.

This clone was seen a handful of times. In DNA, the CDR3 is TGTGCCAGCAGTTCGAGACTAGCGGGGGGGCCTTTGGAGACCCAGTACTTC. It codes for CASSSRLAGGPLETQYF. This chain joins TRBV7-9 and TRBJ2-5, with 14 bases that match TRBD2. Losses at the gene ends were 6 bases for V and 5 bases for J; bases not matched to a gene: 11. The CDR3 is made up of 17 amino acids. CDR1 and CDR2 (germline): SEHNR, FQNEAQ (reference sequence).

This clone was recorded once. The gene calls are TRBV11-3 and TRBJ2-2, with D hard to call. V dropped 1 base and J dropped 4 bases, with 7 bases sitting between them. Germline V gene data show CDR1 as SGHNT and CDR2 as YENEEA. The CDR3 contains 14 residues. The CDR3 loop reads CASSLGQATGELFF. CDR3 coding DNA: TGTGCCAGCAGCTTAGGGCAGGCCACCGGGGAGCTGTTTTTT.

About this clone: At one end, the junction sequence differs from germline, possibly due to a read error. CDR3 loop: CVISESKDSALSYEQYF. Here the CDR3 DNA reads TGTGTCATCAGTGAGTCGAAGGACAGCGCCCTCTCCTACGAGCAGTACTTC. V usage is TRBV10-3 and J usage is TRBJ2-7; a weak D match, TRBD1 (6 bases). CDR3 length: 17 amino acids. CDR1 is ENHRY and CDR2 is SYGVKD in the germline V gene.

This clone was seen more than once but under ten times. The chain couples TRBV23-1 to TRBJ1-5, with D perhaps TRBD1 (5 bases). TRBV23-1 is identified as an open reading frame with a role that is uncertain. CDR3 length equals 16 residues. V was clipped by 6 bases and J by 1 base, with 16 bases between them. In DNA, the CDR3 is TGCGCCAGCAGCCCCTTTCTGCAGGGAAGCAATCAGCCCCAGCATTTT. This encodes CASSPFLQGSNQPQHF.

This chain joins TRBV29-1 and TRBJ1-4; 7 bases are a match to TRBD1. This CDR3 contains 15 residues. The V gene's germline CDR1 is SQVTM and CDR2 ANQGSEA. V was pared by 2 bases and J by 5 bases, with 8 bases of the junction left unmatched. The CDR3 sequence: CSVELGGTANEKLFF. The CDR3 DNA follows: TGCAGCGTTGAACTCGGAGGGACAGCAAATGAAAAACTGTTTTTT.

This clone occurred a few times. The chain combines TRBV29-1 with TRBJ2-3; a possible D gene is TRBD2 (5 bases). The CDR3 has 14 residues. The germline V gene encodes CDR1 SQVTM and CDR2 ANQGSEA. V was trimmed by 6 bases and J by 4 bases, leaving 17 bases between them. The CDR3 bases are TGCAGCGTGACCCGGCCGGGGAGTGCAGATACGCAGTATTTT. Translation gives CSVTRPGSADTQYF.

The chain has TRBV25-1 and TRBJ1-1; no reliable D call. V was pared by 1 base and J by 5 bases, with 8 bases between. The CDR3 has 13 residues. CDR1 is MGHDK, CDR2 SYGVNS, per germline. CDR3 loop: CASSEFSRTEAFF. The CDR3 coding sequence is TGTGCCAGCAGTGAATTCAGCAGGACTGAAGCTTTCTTT.

The chain employs TRBV5-1 and TRBJ2-5, with 10 bases fitting TRBD2. J was trimmed by 5 bases and V by 4 bases; bases with no gene match: 5. The CDR3 length is 14 residues. Germline V gene sequence: CDR1 SGHRS, CDR2 YFSETQ. The CDR3 bases are TGCGCCAGCAGCCGGACTAGCGGATTGGAGACCCAGTACTTC. The encoded protein is CASSRTSGLETQYF.

The chain employs TRBV7-9 and TRBJ2-1; TRBD2 matches 9 bases. V lost 3 bases to trimming and J lost 7 bases; unmatched junction nucleotides: 7. From germline, CDR1 is SEHNR and CDR2 FQNEAQ (reference sequence). The CDR3 covers 15 residues. The CDR3 reads CASSFGGGAMNEQFF. CDR3 in DNA: TGTGCCAGCAGCTTCGGCGGGGGGGCCATGAATGAGCAGTTCTTC.

This clone was recorded a few times. CDR3 bases: TGTGCCAGTAGTAACCTGCAGACTAGCGGGGGCGGGGAGACCCAGTACTTC. It encodes CASSNLQTSGGGETQYF. The V gene is TRBV19, the J gene TRBJ2-5; TRBD2 matches 12 bases. This CDR3 spans 17 amino acids. Trimming at V came to 4 bases and at J to 5 bases, leaving 11 bases not matched to a gene. Germline V gene sequence: CDR1 LNHDA, CDR2 SQIVND (reference sequence).

J is TRBJ2-6 and V is TRBV7-6; TRBD1 aligns across 11 bases. This CDR3 contains 17 residues. V lost 5 bases, J lost 4 bases, and 7 bases stayed unmatched. Germline V gene data show CDR1 as SGHVS and CDR2 as FNYEAQ. DNA of the CDR3: TGTGCCAGCAGCCAAGGACAGGGGGCGCAGGGGGCCAACGTCCTGACTTTC. This codes for CASSQGQGAQGANVLTF.

The V gene is TRBV6-5, the J gene TRBJ2-7; TRBD1 aligns across 8 bases. Per germline, CDR1 MNHEY and CDR2 SVGAGI. V lost 5 bases to trimming and J lost 2 bases; unmatched junction nucleotides: 5. The CDR3 is made up of 14 amino acids. In DNA, the CDR3 is TGTGCCAGCAGTCCGGGACAGGAGCCCTACGAGCAGTACTTC. This gives the protein CASSPGQEPYEQYF.

The CDR3 bases are TGTGCCAGCGAAAGGGGGCCCATTAATTCACCCCTCCACTTT. Amino acids: CASERGPINSPLHF. The gene calls are TRBV6-6 and TRBJ1-6, with TRBD1 matching 7 bases. CDR1 MNHNY and CDR2 SVGAGI come from the germline V gene (reference sequence). The CDR3 length is 14 residues. Unmatched junction bases numbered 7, after V lost 8 bases and J lost 6 bases.

This clone was counted between two and nine times. The rearrangement links TRBV19 to TRBJ2-7, with 10 bases lining up with TRBD2. CDR3 length: 16 amino acids. V lost 1 base and J lost 5; bases outside the gene matches: 8. Germline V lookup: CDR1 LNHDA, CDR2 SQIVND (reference sequence). The DNA of the CDR3 is TGTGCCAGTAGTATAGGGTGGTCTAGCGGGAGCAACGAGCAGTACTTC. This codes for CASSIGWSSGSNEQYF.

The chain employs TRBV29-1 and TRBJ2-7; a weak D match, TRBD2 (5 bases). The CDR3 consists of 12 residues. With 4 bases removed from V and 4 bases from J, the gap between germline ends came to 11 bases. The germline gives CDR1 SQVTM, CDR2 ANQGSEA. The CDR3 here is CSVAEGLYEQYF. The DNA of the CDR3 is TGCAGCGTTGCTGAGGGATTGTACGAGCAGTACTTC.

The chain employs TRBV27 and TRBJ2-7; D may be TRBD2 (5 bases). V lost 8 bases and J 6 bases, leaving 23 bases between the germline ends. There are 15 residues in the CDR3. Looked up from germline, CDR1 is MNHEY and CDR2 is SMNVEV (reference sequence). The CDR3 DNA sequence: TGTGCCAGCGGTGTCGGTCTCGGGAAATTGGTCGAGCAGTACTTC. This gives the protein CASGVGLGKLVEQYF.

The V call is TRBV11-2, the J call TRBJ1-1, with D tentatively TRBD1 (5 bases). The CDR3 consists of 11 residues. V was shortened by 6 bases and J by 7 bases, with 9 bases between the two germline ends. The germline CDR1 and CDR2 sequences are SGHAT and FQNNGV. CDR3 region: CASRGGGEAFF. As DNA, the CDR3 is TGTGCCAGCAGGGGGGGAGGTGAAGCTTTCTTT.

This clone was seen just once. CDR3 nucleotide sequence: TGCGCCAGCAGCTCGCGGGTGGAAGAGACCCAGTACTTC. It encodes CASSSRVEETQYF. The gene calls are TRBV5-1 and TRBJ2-5, with TRBD2 as a possible D gene (5 bases). Germline-derived CDR1 and CDR2 are SGHRS and YFSETQ. The CDR3 runs to 13 residues. Trimming took off 3 bases at V and 3 bases at J, with 9 bases between the two ends.

This chain connects TRBV19 to TRBJ2-5; 12 bases map to TRBD2. The V segment lost 5 bases and the J segment 2 bases; nucleotides outside the gene matches: 12. Germline loops: CDR1 LNHDA, CDR2 SQIVND (reference sequence). The CDR3 totals 18 residues. This CDR3 is CASSPGRTSGVRQETQYF. CDR3 DNA: TGTGCCAGTAGTCCCGGACGGACTAGCGGGGTGCGGCAAGAGACCCAGTACTTC.

The chain recombines TRBV30 with TRBJ1-2, with 10 bases that match TRBD1. The V gene's germline CDR1 is GTSNPN and CDR2 SVGIG (reference sequence). The CDR3 has 13 residues. V lost 2 bases and J lost 8; bases outside the gene matches: 5. DNA for the CDR3: TGTGCCTGGAGTCGCGGGACAGGGGTAGGCTACACCTTC. This sequence encodes CAWSRGTGVGYTF.

This clone came up a few times. This chain's CDR3 is CASSLGGSGTYEQYF. DNA for the CDR3: TGTGCCAGCAGCTTAGGGGGTAGCGGCACCTACGAGCAGTACTTC. The chain joins TRBV11-2 to TRBJ2-7, with TRBD2 as a possible D gene (6 bases). The germline V gene has CDR1 SGHAT and CDR2 FQNNGV. This CDR3 is built from 15 residues. V was clipped by 1 base and J by 2 bases, with 12 bases between them.

The CDR3, as DNA: TGTGCCAGCAGCCTCGGGGGGGGGCCCTTAGATGAGCAGTTCTTC. Translating it yields CASSLGGGPLDEQFF. The genes are TRBV6-5 and TRBJ2-1; TRBD2 matches 8 bases. This CDR3 is built from 15 residues. The J segment lost 8 bases and the V segment lost 6 bases, leaving 12 bases of the junction unmatched. Looked up from germline, CDR1 is MNHEY and CDR2 is SVGAGI.

This clone was counted a few times. This rearrangement joins TRBV15 to TRBJ2-7, with 11 bases matching TRBD1. The CDR3 loop spans 15 amino acids. Germline V CDR1 and CDR2: LNHNV, YYDKDF (reference sequence). J lost 3 bases, V lost 0 bases, and 1 base had no gene match. CDR3 amino acids: CATSREGTGGYEQYF. DNA of the CDR3: TGTGCCACCAGCAGAGAAGGGACAGGGGGCTACGAGCAGTACTTC.

The chain links TRBV6-6 to TRBJ2-7, with D possibly TRBD1 on 6 matching bases. The germline V and J ends were trimmed by 4 bases and 1 base, with 8 bases remaining between them. The CDR3 contains 13 residues. Germline values: CDR1 MNHNY, CDR2 SVGAGI (reference sequence). The CDR3 DNA reads as TGTGCCAGCAGTTGGACAGAGTCCTACGAGCAGTACTTC. It is translated as CASSWTESYEQYF.

The chain couples TRBV7-3 to TRBJ1-2; D not certain. The ends were cut back, 8 bases at V and 0 bases at J, with 7 bases in the middle. The germline gives CDR1 SGHTA, CDR2 FQGTGA. The CDR3 sequence is 12 residues long. The CDR3 nucleotides are TGTGCCAGCGGGCAAGCTAACTATGGCTACACCTTC. Its protein is CASGQANYGYTF.

The chain has TRBV11-3 and TRBJ2-1, with D possibly matching TRBD2 (5 bases). Trimming took off 5 bases at V and 0 bases at J, with 8 bases between the two ends. The CDR3 consists of 14 residues. CDR1 and CDR2 from the germline V gene are SGHNT and YENEEA. Here the CDR3 reads CASSPGSSYNEQFF. As DNA, the CDR3 is TGTGCCAGCAGCCCTGGGAGCTCCTACAATGAGCAGTTCTTC.

About this clone: Other nucleotide sequences in the sample specify the same CDR3. The V gene is TRBV11-3, the J gene TRBJ1-1, with D possibly being TRBD1 (5 bases). V was pared by 2 bases and J by 4 bases, with 8 bases between. This CDR3 region has 13 residues. Germline CDR1 SGHNT, CDR2 YENEEA. The CDR3, as DNA: TGTGCCAGCAGCTTACAGGGTTTCACTGAAGCTTTCTTT. Residues: CASSLQGFTEAFF.

V usage is TRBV13 and J usage is TRBJ2-4; the D gene is possibly TRBD1 (6 bases). V lost 3 bases and J 0 bases, leaving 18 bases between the germline ends. The germline V gene has CDR1 PRHDT and CDR2 FYEKMQ (reference sequence). The CDR3 is 18 amino acids. Here the CDR3 reads CASSFTPRRGKAKNIQYF. DNA of the CDR3: TGTGCCAGCAGCTTCACCCCCCGCAGGGGAAAAGCCAAAAACATTCAGTACTTC.

The rearrangement uses TRBV5-8 and TRBJ2-1; 7 bases are shared with TRBD2. Germline CDR1 and CDR2: SGHTS and YDEGEE. The V segment lost 1 base and the J segment 1 base; nucleotides outside the gene matches: 11. The CDR3 length is 18 residues. The CDR3 coding sequence is TGTGCCAGCAGCTTGTACAACTCGGGGGGTCTATCCTACAATGAGCAGTTCTTC. Protein product: CASSLYNSGGLSYNEQFF.